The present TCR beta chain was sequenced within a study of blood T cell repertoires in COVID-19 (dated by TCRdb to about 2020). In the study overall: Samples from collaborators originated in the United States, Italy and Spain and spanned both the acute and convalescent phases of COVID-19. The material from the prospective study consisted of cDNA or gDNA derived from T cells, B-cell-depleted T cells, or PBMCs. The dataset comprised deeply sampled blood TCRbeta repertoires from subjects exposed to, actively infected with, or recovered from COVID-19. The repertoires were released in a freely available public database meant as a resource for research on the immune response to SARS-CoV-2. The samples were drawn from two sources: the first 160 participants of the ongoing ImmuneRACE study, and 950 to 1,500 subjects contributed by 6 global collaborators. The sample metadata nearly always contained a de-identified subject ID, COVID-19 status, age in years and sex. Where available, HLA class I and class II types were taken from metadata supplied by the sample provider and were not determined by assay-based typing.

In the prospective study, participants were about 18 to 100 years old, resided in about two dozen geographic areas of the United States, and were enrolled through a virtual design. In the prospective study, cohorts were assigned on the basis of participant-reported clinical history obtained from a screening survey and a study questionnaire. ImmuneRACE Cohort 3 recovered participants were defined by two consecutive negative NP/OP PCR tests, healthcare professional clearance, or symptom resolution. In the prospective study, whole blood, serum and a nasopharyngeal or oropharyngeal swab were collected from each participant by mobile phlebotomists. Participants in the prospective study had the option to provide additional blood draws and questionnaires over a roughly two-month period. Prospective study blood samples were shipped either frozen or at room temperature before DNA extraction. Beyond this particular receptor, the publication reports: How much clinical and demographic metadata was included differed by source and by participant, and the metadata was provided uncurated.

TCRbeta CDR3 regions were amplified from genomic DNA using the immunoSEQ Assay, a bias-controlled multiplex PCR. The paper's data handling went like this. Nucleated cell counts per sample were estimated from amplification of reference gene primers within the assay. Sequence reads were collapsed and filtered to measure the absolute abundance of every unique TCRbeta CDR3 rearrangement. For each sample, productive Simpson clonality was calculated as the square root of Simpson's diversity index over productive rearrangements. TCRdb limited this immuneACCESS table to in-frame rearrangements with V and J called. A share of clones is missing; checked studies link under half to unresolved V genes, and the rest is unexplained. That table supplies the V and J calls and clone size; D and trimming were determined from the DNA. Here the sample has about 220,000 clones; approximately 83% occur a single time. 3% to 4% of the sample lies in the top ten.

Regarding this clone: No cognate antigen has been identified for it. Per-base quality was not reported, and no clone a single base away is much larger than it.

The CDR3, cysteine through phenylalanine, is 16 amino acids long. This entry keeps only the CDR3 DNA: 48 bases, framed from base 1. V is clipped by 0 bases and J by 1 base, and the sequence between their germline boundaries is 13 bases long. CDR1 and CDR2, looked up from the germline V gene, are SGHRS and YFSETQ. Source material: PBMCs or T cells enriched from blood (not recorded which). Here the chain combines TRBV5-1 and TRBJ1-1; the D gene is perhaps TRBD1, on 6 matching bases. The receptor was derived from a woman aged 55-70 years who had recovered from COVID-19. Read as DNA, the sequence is TGCGCCAGCAGCTTGGCCCAGGGGATGGGGAACACTGAAGCTTTCTTT. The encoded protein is CASSLAQGMGNTEAFF.